Reported below is one T cell receptor beta chain. Its antigen is unidentified. Sequencing was performed with immunoSEQ multiplex PCR; in TCRdb, only in-frame clones are kept and a portion is missing. The sample carries nearly 1,000,000 clones, approximately 76% recorded once. Between the trimmed V and J ends, which lost 3 bases and 1 base, there was a span of 14 bases. Germline V gene lookup returns CDR1 LNHDA and CDR2 SQIVND (reference sequence). The CDR3 extends over 16 amino acids. This record comes from a study of shared clonotypes between healthy human individuals. Study overall: Used for every donor were three CD4 naive, three CD4 memory, two CD8 naive and one CD8 memory plate.

Study observations and caveats: The diversity represented, both genetic and in exposure history, was limited by few donors. Clonotypes not shared had lower generation probabilities than those common to all four donors.

The TCR comes from a man aged 18 to 29 in good health. The chain has TRBV19 and TRBJ2-3; TRBD1 is a possible D gene (6 bases). Material for sequencing was memory CD4+ T cells sorted from blood. Subset specified: CD45RA-negative fraction. CDR3 protein: CASSIGGPGGTDTQYF. The CDR3 region has the DNA TGTGCCAGTAGTATTGGTGGGCCAGGGGGCACAGATACGCAGTATTTT.